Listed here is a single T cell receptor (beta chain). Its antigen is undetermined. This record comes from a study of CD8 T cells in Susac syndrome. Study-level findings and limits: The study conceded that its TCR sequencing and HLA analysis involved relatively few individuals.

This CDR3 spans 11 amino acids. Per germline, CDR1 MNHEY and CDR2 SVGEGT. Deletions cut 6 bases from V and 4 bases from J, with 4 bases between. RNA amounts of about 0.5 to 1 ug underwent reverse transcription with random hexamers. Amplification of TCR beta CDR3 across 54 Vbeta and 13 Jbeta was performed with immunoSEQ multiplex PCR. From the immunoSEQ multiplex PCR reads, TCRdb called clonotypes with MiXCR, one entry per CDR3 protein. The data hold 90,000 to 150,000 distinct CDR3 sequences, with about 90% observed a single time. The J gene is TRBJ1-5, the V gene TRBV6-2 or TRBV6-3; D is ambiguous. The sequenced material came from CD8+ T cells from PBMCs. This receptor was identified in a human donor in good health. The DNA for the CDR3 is TGTGCCAGCAGCGATAATCAGCCCCAGCATTTT. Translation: CASSDNQPQHF.